The source of this T cell receptor (beta chain) is a study of CD4+ T cells in melanoma. General study findings and limits: In melanoma, neoantigen-specific CD4+ T cells reportedly differed in differentiation state. A reported correlation linked neoantigen-specific CD4+ T cells to CD8+, macrophage and B cell function.

A note on this clone: Its antigen is still unknown.

Here immunoSEQ multiplex PCR was the method, and the copy in TCRdb shows in-frame clones only, minus some. The data hold some 110,000 clones, with 80% to 95% observed a single time. V trimming: 1 base; J trimming: 8 bases; junction bases outside the gene matches: 2. Per germline, CDR1 SGHDT and CDR2 YYEEEE. This CDR3 is built from 15 residues. J is TRBJ1-6 and V is TRBV5-6; 11 bases are a match to TRBD1. This TCR came from a human donor with melanoma. Sequences were obtained from peripheral blood. Here the CDR3 DNA reads TGTGCCAGCAGCTTGATGGGACAGGGGGATTCACCCCTCCACTTT. It encodes CASSLMGQGDSPLHF.